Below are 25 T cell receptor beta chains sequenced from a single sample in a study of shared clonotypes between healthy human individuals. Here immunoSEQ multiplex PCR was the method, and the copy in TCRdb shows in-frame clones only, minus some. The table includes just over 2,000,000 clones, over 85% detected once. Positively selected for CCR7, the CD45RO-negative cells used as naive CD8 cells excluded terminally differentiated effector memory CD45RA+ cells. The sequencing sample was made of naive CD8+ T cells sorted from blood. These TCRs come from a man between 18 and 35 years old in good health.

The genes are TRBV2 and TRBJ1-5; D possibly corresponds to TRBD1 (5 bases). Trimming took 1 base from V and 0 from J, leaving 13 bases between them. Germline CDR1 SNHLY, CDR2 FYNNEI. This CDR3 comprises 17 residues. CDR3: CASSEGDWGDSNQPQHF. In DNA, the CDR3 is TGTGCCAGCAGTGAAGGTGACTGGGGCGATAGCAATCAGCCCCAGCATTTT.

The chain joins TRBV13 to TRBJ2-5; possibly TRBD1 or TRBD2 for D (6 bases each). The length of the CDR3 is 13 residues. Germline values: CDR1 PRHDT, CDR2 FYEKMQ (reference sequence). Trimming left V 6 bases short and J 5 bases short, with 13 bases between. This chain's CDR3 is CASSAGGVETQYF. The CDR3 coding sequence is TGTGCCAGCAGTGCCGGGGGCGTTGAGACCCAGTACTTC.

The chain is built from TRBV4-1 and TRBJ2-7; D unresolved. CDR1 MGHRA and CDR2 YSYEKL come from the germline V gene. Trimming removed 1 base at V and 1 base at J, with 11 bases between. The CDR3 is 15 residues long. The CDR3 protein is CASSQAVLGSYEQYF. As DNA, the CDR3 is TGCGCCAGCAGCCAAGCAGTGTTGGGATCCTACGAGCAGTACTTC.

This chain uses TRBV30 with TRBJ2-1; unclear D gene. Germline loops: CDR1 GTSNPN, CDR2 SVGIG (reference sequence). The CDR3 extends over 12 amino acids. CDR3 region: CVLAPSYNEQFF. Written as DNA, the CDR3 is TGTGTCCTGGCCCCCTCCTACAATGAGCAGTTCTTC.

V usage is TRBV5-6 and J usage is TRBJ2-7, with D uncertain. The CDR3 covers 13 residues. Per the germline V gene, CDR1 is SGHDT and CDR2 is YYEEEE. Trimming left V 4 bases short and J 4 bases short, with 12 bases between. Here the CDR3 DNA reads TGTGCCAGCAGCGCGCAGCAATCATACGAGCAGTACTTC. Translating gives CASSAQQSYEQYF.

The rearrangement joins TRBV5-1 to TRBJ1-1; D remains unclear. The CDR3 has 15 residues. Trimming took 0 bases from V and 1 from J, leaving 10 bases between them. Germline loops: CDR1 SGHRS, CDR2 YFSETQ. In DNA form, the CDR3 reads TGCGCCAGCAGCTTGGGCTCCGGGAGGAACACTGAAGCTTTCTTT. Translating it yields CASSLGSGRNTEAFF.

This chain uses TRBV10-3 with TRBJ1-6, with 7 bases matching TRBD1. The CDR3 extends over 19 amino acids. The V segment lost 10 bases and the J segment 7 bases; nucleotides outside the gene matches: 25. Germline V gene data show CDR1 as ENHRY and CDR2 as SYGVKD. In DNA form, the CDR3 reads TGTGCCACCGCCGAGGTGGGGACAGTGTCTAAACCAGGAAATTCACCCCTCCACTTT. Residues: CATAEVGTVSKPGNSPLHF.

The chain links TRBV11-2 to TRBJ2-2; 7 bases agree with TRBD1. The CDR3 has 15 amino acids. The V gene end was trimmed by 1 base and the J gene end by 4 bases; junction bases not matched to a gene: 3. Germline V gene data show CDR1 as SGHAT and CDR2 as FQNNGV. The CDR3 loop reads CASSLVQGPTGELFF. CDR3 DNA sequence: TGTGCCAGCAGCTTAGTACAGGGGCCCACCGGGGAGCTGTTTTTT. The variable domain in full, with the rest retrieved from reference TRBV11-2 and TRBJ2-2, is EAGVAQSPRYKIIEKRQSVAFWCNPISGHATLYWYQQILGQGPKLLIQFQNNGVVDDSQLPKDRFSAERLKGVDSTLKIQPAKLEDSAVYLCASSLVQGPTGELFFGEGSRLTVL.

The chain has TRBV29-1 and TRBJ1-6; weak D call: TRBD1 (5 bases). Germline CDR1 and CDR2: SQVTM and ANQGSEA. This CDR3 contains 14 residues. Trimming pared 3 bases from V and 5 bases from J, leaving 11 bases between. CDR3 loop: CSVEDVRDNSPLHF. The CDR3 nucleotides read TGCAGCGTTGAGGATGTCAGGGATAATTCACCCCTCCACTTT. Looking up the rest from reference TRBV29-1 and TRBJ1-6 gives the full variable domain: SAVISQKPSRDICQRGTSLTIQCQVDSQVTMMFWYRQQPGQSLTLIATANQGSEATYESGFVIDKFPISRPNLTFSTLTVSNMSPEDSSIYLCSVEDVRDNSPLHFGNGTRLTVT.

CDR3 protein: CASSDWDTEAFF. The CDR3 DNA follows: TGTGCCAGCAGCGACTGGGACACTGAAGCTTTCTTT. The chain has TRBV5-4 and TRBJ1-1, with D unresolved. From germline, CDR1 is SGHNT and CDR2 YYREEE (reference sequence). The CDR3 runs 12 residues. V lost 4 bases to trimming and J lost 3 bases, with 7 bases between them.

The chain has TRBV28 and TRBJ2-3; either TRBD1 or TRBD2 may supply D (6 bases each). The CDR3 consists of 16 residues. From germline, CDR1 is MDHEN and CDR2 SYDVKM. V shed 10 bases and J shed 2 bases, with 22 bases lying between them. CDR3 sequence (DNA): TGTGCCACCAGCGGGCTTGAACAGGGAGTCACAGATACGCAGTATTTT. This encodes CATSGLEQGVTDTQYF.

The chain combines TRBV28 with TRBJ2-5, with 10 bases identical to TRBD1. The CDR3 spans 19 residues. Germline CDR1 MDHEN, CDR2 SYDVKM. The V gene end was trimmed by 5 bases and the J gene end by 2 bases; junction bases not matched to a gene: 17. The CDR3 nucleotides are TGTGCCAGCAGTATCCCGGACAGGGGGAGGCCCAGCCGACAAGAGACCCAGTACTTC. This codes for CASSIPDRGRPSRQETQYF.

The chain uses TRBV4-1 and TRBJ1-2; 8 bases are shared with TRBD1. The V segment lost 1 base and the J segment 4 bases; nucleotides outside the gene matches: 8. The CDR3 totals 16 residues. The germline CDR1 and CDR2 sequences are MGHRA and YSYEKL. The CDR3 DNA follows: TGCGCCAGCAGCCAAGTATCCACAGGGGGTATCTATGGCTACACCTTC. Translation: CASSQVSTGGIYGYTF.

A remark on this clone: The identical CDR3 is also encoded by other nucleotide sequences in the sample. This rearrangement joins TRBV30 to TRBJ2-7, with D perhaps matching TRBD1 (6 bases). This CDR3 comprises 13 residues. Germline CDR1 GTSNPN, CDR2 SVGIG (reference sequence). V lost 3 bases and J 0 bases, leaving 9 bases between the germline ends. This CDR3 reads CAWRDRSSYEQYF. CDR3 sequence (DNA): TGTGCCTGGAGGGACAGAAGCTCCTACGAGCAGTACTTC.

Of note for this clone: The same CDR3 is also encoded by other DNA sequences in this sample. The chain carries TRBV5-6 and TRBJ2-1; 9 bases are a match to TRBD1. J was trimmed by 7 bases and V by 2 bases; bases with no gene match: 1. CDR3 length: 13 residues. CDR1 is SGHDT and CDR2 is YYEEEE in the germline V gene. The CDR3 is CASSLQGANEQFF. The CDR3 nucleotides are TGTGCCAGCAGCTTACAGGGGGCGAATGAGCAGTTCTTC.

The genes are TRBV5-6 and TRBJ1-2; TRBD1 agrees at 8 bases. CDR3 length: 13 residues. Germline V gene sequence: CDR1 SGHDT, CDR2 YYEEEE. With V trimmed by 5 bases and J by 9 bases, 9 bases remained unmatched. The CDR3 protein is CASSFGQGTSYTF. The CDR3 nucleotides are TGTGCCAGCAGTTTTGGACAGGGTACAAGCTACACCTTC.

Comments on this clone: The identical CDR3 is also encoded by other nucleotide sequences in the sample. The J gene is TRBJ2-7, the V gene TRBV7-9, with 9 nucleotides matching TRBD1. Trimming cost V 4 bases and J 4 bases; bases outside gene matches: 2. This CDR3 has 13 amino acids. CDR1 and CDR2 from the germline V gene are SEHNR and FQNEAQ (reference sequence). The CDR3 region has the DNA TGTGCCAGCAGCTCCGGGACAGGGTACGAGCAGTACTTC. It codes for CASSSGTGYEQYF.

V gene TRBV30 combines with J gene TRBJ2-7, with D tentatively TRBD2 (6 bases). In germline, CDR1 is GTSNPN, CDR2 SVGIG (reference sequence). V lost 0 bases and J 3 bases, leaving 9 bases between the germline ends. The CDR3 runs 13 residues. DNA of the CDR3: TGTGCCTGGAGTGTGGGACTTTACTACGAGCAGTACTTC. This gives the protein CAWSVGLYYEQYF.

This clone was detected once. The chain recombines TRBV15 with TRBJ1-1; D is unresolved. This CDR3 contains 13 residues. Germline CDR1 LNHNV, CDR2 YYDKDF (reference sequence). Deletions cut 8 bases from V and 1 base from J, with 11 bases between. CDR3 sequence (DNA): TGTGCCACCGGTCTCTTAGGGAACACTGAAGCTTTCTTT. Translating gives CATGLLGNTEAFF.

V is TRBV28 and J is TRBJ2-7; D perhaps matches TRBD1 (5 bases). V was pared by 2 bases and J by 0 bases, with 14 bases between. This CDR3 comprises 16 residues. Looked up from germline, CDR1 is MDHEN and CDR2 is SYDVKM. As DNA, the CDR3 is TGTGCCAGCAGTTTAAATCCAGGGCCATTCTCCTACGAGCAGTACTTC. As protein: CASSLNPGPFSYEQYF.

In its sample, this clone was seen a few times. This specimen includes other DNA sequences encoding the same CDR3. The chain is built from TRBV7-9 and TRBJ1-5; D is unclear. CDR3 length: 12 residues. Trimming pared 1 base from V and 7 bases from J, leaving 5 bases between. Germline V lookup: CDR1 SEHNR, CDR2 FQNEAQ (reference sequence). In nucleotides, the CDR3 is TGTGCCAGCAGCTTAGTGGGCCAGCCCCAGCATTTT. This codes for CASSLVGQPQHF.

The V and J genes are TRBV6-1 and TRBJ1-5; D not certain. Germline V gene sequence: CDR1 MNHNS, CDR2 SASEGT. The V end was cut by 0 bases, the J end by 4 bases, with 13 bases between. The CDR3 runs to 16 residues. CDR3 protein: CASSEAHVSFNQPQHF. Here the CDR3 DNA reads TGTGCCAGCAGTGAAGCGCATGTCAGTTTTAATCAGCCCCAGCATTTT.

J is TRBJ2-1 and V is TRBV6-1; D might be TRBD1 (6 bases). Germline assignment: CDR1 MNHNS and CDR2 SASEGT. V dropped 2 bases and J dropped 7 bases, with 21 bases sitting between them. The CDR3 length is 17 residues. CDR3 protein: CASSETLAGEYGNEQFF. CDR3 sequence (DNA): TGTGCCAGCAGTGAAACTCTCGCAGGGGAGTATGGGAATGAGCAGTTCTTC.

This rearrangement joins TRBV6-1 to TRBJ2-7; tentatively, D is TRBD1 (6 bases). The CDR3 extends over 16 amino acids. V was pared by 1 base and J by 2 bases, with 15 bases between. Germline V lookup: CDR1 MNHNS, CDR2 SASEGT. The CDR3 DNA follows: TGTGCCAGCAGTGAAGGATTAGGGGGAGAGGCCTACGAGCAGTACTTC. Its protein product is CASSEGLGGEAYEQYF.

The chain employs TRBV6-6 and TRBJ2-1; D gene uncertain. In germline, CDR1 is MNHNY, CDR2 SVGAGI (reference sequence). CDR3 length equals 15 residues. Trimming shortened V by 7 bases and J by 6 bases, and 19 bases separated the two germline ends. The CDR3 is CASINHWSEGNEQFF. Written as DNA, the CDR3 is TGTGCCAGCATAAATCATTGGTCAGAAGGCAATGAGCAGTTCTTC.